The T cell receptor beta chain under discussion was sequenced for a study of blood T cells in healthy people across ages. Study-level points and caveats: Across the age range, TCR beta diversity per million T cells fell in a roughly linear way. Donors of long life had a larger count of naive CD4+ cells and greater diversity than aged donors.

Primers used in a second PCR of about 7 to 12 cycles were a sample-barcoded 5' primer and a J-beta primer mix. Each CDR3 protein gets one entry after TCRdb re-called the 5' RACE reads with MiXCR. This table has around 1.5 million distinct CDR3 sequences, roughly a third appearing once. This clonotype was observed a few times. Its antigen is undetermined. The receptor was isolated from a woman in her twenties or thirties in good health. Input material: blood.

The CDR3 DNA reads as TGCAGCGTTGAAGATCTCGAACAGGGACTCCAAACCTTTAACTATGGCTACACCTTC. Residues: CSVEDLEQGLQTFNYGYTF. The chain combines TRBV29-1 with TRBJ1-2; a weak D match, TRBD1 (6 bases). The CDR3 has 19 residues. V was trimmed by 0 bases and J by 1 base, leaving 24 bases between them. Germline assignment: CDR1 SQVTM and CDR2 ANQGSEA. Drawing the rest from reference TRBV29-1 and TRBJ1-2, the complete variable domain is SAVISQKPSRDICQRGTSLTIQCQVDSQVTMMFWYRQQPGQSLTLIATANQGSEATYESGFVIDKFPISRPNLTFSTLTVSNMSPEDSSIYLCSVEDLEQGLQTFNYGYTFGSGTRLTVV.